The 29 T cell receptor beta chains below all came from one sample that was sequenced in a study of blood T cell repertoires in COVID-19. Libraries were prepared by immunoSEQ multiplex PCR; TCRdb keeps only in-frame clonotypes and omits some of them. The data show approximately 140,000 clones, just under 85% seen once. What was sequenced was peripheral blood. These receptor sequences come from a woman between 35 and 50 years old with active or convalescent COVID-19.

The CDR3 region is CSVTGRGQGVTGELFF. The DNA of the CDR3 is TGCAGCGTAACCGGTCGCGGACAGGGGGTCACCGGGGAGCTGTTTTTT. The chain joins TRBV29-1 to TRBJ2-2; 10 bases map to TRBD1. In germline, CDR1 is SQVTM, CDR2 ANQGSEA. Trimming at V came to 6 bases and at J to 4 bases, leaving 11 bases not matched to a gene. This CDR3 is built from 16 residues.

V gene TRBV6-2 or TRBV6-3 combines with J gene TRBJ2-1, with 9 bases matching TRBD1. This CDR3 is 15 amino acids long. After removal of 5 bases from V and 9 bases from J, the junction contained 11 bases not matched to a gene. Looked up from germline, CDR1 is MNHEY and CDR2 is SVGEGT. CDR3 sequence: CASSTRDRAYAEQFF. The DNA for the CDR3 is TGTGCCAGCAGTACCCGGGACAGGGCCTACGCTGAGCAGTTCTTC.

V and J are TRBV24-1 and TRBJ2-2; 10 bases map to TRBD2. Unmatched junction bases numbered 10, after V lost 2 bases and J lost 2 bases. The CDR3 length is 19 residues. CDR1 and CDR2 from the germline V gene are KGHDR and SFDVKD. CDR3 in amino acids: CATSDWDIGLAVNTGELFF. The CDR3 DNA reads TGTGCCACCAGTGATTGGGACATTGGACTAGCGGTCAACACCGGGGAGCTGTTTTTT.

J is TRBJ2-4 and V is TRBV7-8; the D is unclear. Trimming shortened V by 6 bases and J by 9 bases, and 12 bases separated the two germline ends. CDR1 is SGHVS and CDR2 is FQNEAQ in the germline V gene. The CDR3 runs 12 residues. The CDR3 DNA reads TGTGCCAGCAGTCGCCGGGTGAGCATTCAGTACTTC. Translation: CASSRRVSIQYF.

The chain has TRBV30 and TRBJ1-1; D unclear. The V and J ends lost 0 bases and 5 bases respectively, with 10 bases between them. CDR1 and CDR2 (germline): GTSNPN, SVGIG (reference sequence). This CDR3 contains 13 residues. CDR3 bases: TGTGCCTGGAGTGTACTATTGGAGACTGAAGCTTTCTTT. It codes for CAWSVLLETEAFF.

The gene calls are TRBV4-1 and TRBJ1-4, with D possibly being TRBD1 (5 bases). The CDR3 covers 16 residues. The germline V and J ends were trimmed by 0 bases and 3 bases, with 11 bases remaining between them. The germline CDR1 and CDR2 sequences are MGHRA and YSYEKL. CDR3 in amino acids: CASSQEKGGANEKLFF. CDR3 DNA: TGCGCCAGCAGCCAAGAAAAGGGAGGGGCTAATGAAAAACTGTTTTTT.

The CDR3 DNA is TGTGCCAGCAGCCATGACCGGAGCTCCTACAATGAGCAGTTCTTC. Amino acid sequence: CASSHDRSSYNEQFF. J is TRBJ2-1 and V is TRBV4-2; D is undetermined. The germline V gene has CDR1 LGHNA and CDR2 YNFKEQ. The length of the CDR3 is 15 residues. V lost 3 bases, J lost 0 bases, and 9 bases lay in between.

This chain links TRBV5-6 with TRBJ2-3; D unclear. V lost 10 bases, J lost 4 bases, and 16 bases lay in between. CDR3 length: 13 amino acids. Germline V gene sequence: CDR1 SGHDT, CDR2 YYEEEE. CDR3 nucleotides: TGTGCCTGCTTGTCCCAGGCCGCAGATACGCAGTATTTT. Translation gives CACLSQAADTQYF.

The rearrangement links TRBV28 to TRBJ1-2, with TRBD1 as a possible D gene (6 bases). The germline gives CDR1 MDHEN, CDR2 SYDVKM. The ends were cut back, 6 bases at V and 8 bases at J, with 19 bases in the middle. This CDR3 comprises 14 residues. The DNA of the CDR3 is TGTGCCAGCAGCACAACAGGGTCGGTGCGGGGCTACACCTTC. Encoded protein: CASSTTGSVRGYTF.

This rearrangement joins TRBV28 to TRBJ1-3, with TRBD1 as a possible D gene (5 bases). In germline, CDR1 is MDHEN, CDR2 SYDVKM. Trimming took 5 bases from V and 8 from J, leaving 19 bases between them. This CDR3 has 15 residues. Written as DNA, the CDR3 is TGTGCCAGCAGTCCCCCGGGGGTAGGGGCAGACACCATATATTTT. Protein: CASSPPGVGADTIYF. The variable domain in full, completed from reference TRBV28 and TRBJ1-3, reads DVKVTQSSRYLVKRTGEKVFLECVQDMDHENMFWYRQDPGLGLRLIYFSYDVKMKEKGDIPEGYSVSREKKERFSLILESASTNQTSMYLCASSPPGVGADTIYFGEGSWLTVV.

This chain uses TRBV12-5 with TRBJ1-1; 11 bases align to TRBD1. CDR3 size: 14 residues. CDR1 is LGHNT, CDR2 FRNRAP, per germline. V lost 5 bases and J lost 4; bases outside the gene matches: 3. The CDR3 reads CASGPGTGGTEAFF. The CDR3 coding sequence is TGTGCTAGTGGTCCCGGGACAGGGGGCACTGAAGCTTTCTTT.

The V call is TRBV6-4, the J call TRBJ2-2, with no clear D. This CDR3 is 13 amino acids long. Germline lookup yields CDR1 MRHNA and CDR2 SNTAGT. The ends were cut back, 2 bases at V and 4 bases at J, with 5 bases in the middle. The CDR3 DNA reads TGTGCCAGCAGTGACCTCGGCACCGGGGAGCTGTTTTTT. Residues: CASSDLGTGELFF.

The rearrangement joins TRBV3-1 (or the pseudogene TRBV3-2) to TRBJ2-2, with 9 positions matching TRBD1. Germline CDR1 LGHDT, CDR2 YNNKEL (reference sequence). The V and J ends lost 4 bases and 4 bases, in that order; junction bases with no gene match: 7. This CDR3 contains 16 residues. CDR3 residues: CASSPATGGGTGELFF. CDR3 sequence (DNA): TGTGCCAGCAGCCCCGCTACAGGGGGCGGCACCGGGGAGCTGTTTTTT.

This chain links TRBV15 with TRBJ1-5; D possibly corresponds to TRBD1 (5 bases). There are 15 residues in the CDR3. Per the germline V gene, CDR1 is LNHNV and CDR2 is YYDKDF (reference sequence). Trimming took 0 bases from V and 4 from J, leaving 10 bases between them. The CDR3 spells CATSREGRENQPQHF. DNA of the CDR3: TGTGCCACCAGCAGAGAGGGGCGGGAGAATCAGCCCCAGCATTTT.

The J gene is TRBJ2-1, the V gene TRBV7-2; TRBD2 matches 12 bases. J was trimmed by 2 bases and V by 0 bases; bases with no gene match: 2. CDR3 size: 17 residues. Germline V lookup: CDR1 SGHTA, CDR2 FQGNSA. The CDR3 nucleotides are TGTGCCAGCAGCTTAGCCTCTAGCGGGGGGGCCTACAATGAGCAGTTCTTC. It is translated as CASSLASSGGAYNEQFF.

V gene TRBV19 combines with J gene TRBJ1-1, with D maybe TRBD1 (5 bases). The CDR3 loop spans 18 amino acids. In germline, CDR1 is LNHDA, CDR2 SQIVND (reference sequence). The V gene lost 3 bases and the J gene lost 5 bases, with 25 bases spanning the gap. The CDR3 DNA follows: TGTGCCAGTAGTATTCGGCGGGACGTGGTACGAGGAGGAACTGAAGCTTTCTTT. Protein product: CASSIRRDVVRGGTEAFF. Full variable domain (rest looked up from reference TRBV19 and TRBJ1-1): DGGITQSPKYLFRKEGQNVTLSCEQNLNHDAMYWYRQDPGQGLRLIYYSQIVNDFQKGDIAEGYSVSREKKESFPLTVTSAQKNPTAFYLCASSIRRDVVRGGTEAFFGQGTRLTVV.

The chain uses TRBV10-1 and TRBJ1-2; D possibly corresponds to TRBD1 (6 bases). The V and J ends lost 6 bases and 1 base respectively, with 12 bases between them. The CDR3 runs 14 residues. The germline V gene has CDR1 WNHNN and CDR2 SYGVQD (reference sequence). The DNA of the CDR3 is TGCGCCAGCAGCCCGGGGGGCTTTAACTATGGCTACACCTTC. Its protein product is CASSPGGFNYGYTF.

This CDR3 is CSVGEGGAEAFF. CDR3 nucleotide sequence: TGCAGCGTTGGCGAAGGGGGAGCTGAAGCTTTCTTT. This chain connects TRBV29-1 to TRBJ1-1; a weak D match, TRBD1 (6 bases). V lost 4 bases to trimming and J lost 6 bases, with 12 bases between them. The CDR3 spans 12 residues. Germline V gene sequence: CDR1 SQVTM, CDR2 ANQGSEA.

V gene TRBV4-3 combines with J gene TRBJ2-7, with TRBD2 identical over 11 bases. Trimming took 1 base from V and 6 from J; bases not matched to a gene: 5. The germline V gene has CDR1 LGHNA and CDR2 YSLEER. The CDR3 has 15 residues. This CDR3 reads CASSQGTSGSFEQYF. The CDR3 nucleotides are TGCGCCAGCAGCCAAGGTACTAGCGGGAGCTTCGAGCAGTACTTC.

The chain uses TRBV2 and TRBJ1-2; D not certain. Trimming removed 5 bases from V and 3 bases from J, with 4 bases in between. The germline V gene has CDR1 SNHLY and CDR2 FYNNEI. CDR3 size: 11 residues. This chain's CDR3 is CASSRDYGYTF. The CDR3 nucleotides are TGTGCCAGCAGTCGGGACTATGGCTACACCTTC.

The CDR3 DNA sequence: TGTGCCAGCAGTTTTCTGGGACAGGGGGAGGCCGGGGAGCTGTTTTTT. Translated: CASSFLGQGEAGELFF. V usage is TRBV28 and J usage is TRBJ2-2; 11 bases map to TRBD1. This CDR3 has 16 residues. After removal of 3 bases from V and 6 bases from J, the junction contained 6 bases not matched to a gene. The V gene's germline CDR1 is MDHEN and CDR2 SYDVKM.

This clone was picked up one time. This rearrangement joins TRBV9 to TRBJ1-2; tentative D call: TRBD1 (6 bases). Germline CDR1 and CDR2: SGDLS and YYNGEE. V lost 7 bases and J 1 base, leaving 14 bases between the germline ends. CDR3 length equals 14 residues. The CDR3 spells CASAGGALNYGYTF. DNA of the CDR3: TGTGCCAGCGCCGGGGGGGCCCTTAACTATGGCTACACCTTC.

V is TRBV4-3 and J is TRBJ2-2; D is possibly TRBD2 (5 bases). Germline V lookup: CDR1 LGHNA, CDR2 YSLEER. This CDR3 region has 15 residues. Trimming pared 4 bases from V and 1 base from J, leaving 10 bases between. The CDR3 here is CASSLESGNTGELFF. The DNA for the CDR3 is TGCGCCAGCAGCCTCGAGAGCGGGAACACCGGGGAGCTGTTTTTT.

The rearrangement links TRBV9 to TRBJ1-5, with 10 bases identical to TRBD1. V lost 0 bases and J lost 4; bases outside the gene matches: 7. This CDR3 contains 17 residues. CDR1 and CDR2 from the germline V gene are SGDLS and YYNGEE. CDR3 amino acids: CASSVGGDRGWNQPQHF. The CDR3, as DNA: TGTGCCAGCAGCGTAGGGGGGGACAGGGGATGGAATCAGCCCCAGCATTTT.

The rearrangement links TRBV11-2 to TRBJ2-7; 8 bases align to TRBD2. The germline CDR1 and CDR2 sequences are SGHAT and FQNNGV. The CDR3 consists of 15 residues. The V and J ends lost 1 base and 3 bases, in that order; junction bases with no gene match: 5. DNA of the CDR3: TGTGCCAGCAGCTTAGCCAGCGGGGGCGTCTACGAGCAGTACTTC. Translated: CASSLASGGVYEQYF.

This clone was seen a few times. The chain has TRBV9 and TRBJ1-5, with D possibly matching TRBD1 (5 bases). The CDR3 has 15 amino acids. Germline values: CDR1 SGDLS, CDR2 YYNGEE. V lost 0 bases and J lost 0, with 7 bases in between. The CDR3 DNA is TGTGCCAGCAGCGTAGGGACACTTAGCAATCAGCCCCAGCATTTT. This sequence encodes CASSVGTLSNQPQHF.

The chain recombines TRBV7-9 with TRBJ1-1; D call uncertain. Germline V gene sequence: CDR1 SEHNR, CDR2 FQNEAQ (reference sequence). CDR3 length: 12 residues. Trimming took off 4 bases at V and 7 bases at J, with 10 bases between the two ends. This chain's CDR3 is CASSSLSGEAFF. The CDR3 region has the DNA TGTGCCAGCAGCTCCCTGAGCGGTGAAGCTTTCTTT.

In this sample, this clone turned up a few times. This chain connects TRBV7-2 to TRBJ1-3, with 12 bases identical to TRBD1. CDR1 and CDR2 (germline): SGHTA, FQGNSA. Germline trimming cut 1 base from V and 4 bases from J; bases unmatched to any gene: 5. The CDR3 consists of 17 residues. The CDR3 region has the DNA TGTGCCAGCAGCTTAGGGGGGACAGGGGGCATCGGAAACACCATATATTTT. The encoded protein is CASSLGGTGGIGNTIYF.

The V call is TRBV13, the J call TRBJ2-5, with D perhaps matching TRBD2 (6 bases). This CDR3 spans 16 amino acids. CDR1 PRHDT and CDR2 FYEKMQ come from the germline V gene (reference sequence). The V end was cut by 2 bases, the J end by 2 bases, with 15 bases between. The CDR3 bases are TGTGCCAGCAGCTTAACTGCGGGACGGTGGCAAGAGACCCAGTACTTC. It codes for CASSLTAGRWQETQYF.